These 19 T cell receptor beta chains were sequenced from one sample in a study of blood T cell repertoires in COVID-19. The repertoire was sequenced with immunoSEQ multiplex PCR; TCRdb's copy has only in-frame clones and lacks some. The table records some 210,000 clones, roughly 87% of them present only once. Material for sequencing was PBMCs or T cells enriched from blood (not recorded which). Receptors originate from a man aged 18 to 30 with acute COVID-19.

This chain connects TRBV19 to TRBJ1-5, with 9 bases identical to TRBD1. Germline assignment: CDR1 LNHDA and CDR2 SQIVND (reference sequence). CDR3 size: 13 residues. The V segment lost 9 bases and the J segment 4 bases; nucleotides outside the gene matches: 4. The CDR3 loop reads CASSGTGNQPQHF. In nucleotides, the CDR3 is TGTGCCAGCTCCGGGACAGGGAATCAGCCCCAGCATTTT.

This clone was observed once. This chain uses TRBV18 with TRBJ2-1; no definite D call. Trimming left V 3 bases short and J 0 bases short, with 15 bases between. This CDR3 comprises 17 residues. Looked up from germline, CDR1 is KGHSH and CDR2 is LQKENI. The CDR3: CASSPDGGQPSYNEQFF. CDR3 in DNA: TGTGCCAGCTCACCCGATGGCGGCCAACCCTCCTACAATGAGCAGTTCTTC.

The V call is TRBV3-1 (or the pseudogene TRBV3-2), the J call TRBJ1-5; D not certain. The length of the CDR3 is 12 residues. V lost 6 bases, J lost 9 bases, and 12 bases lay in between. Germline CDR1 and CDR2: LGHDT and YNNKEL (reference sequence). This chain's CDR3 is CASRLGLGPQHF. The CDR3 DNA is TGTGCCAGCAGATTGGGCCTTGGGCCCCAGCATTTT.

This chain uses TRBV5-4 with TRBJ1-1, with D maybe TRBD1 (5 bases). V was pared by 4 bases and J by 1 base, with 11 bases between. From germline, CDR1 is SGHNT and CDR2 YYREEE (reference sequence). This CDR3 region has 14 residues. CDR3 sequence (DNA): TGTGCCAGCAGCCGAGCCCAGGGGAACACTGAAGCTTTCTTT. It translates to CASSRAQGNTEAFF.

The J gene is TRBJ1-5, the V gene TRBV19; D gene unclear. CDR1 and CDR2 from the germline V gene are LNHDA and SQIVND (reference sequence). This CDR3 comprises 15 residues. Trimming shortened V by 5 bases and J by 0 bases, and 11 bases separated the two germline ends. The DNA for the CDR3 is TGTGCCAGTAGTTCACTGACAAATAGCAATCAGCCCCAGCATTTT. This encodes CASSSLTNSNQPQHF.

The chain is built from TRBV30 and TRBJ2-5; the match to TRBD2 covers 7 bases. The V gene's germline CDR1 is GTSNPN and CDR2 SVGIG (reference sequence). This CDR3 has 13 residues. The V segment lost 0 bases and the J segment 5 bases; nucleotides outside the gene matches: 3. Written as DNA, the CDR3 is TGTGCCTGGAGTGTGGAGGGAGGGGAGACCCAGTACTTC. Translating gives CAWSVEGGETQYF.

The table lists this clone with a count of one. As DNA, the CDR3 is TGTGCCAGCAGTCCCCGCGGAGCGGGAGTGGACGAGCAGTACTTC. Translating gives CASSPRGAGVDEQYF. This chain joins TRBV28 and TRBJ2-7; 8 bases are a match to TRBD2. Per germline, CDR1 MDHEN and CDR2 SYDVKM. The CDR3 covers 15 residues. V was clipped by 5 bases and J by 5 bases; unmatched bases: 11.

The CDR3 nucleotides read TGTGCCAGCAGCCCCACAGTCAATGAGCAGTTCTTC. Translating it yields CASSPTVNEQFF. The V and J genes are TRBV7-3 and TRBJ2-1; D uncertain. This CDR3 is built from 12 residues. Germline V gene data show CDR1 as SGHTA and CDR2 as FQGTGA. The V gene lost 5 bases and the J gene lost 6 bases, with 8 bases spanning the gap.

The chain combines TRBV28 with TRBJ1-1; D not certain. The CDR3 runs to 11 residues. Germline V CDR1 and CDR2: MDHEN, SYDVKM. The V end lost 3 bases, the J end lost 11 bases, and 10 bases lay between the germline ends. The CDR3 protein is CASSFGWEAFF. CDR3 sequence (DNA): TGTGCCAGCAGTTTTGGTTGGGAGGCTTTCTTT. Based on the CDR3 plus reference TRBV28 and TRBJ1-1, the full variable domain is DVKVTQSSRYLVKRTGEKVFLECVQDMDHENMFWYRQDPGLGLRLIYFSYDVKMKEKGDIPEGYSVSREKKERFSLILESASTNQTSMYLCASSFGWEAFFGQGTRLTVV.

The chain links TRBV29-1 to TRBJ1-1, with 8 bases that match TRBD1. Unmatched junction bases numbered 10, after V lost 4 bases and J lost 6 bases. The CDR3 is 14 residues long. Germline CDR1 is SQVTM and CDR2 is ANQGSEA. The CDR3 nucleotides read TGCAGCGTTGGCAGGGGGCTCTCTATGGCTGAAGCTTTCTTT. This sequence encodes CSVGRGLSMAEAFF. Filled out from reference TRBV29-1 and TRBJ1-1, the complete variable domain reads SAVISQKPSRDICQRGTSLTIQCQVDSQVTMMFWYRQQPGQSLTLIATANQGSEATYESGFVIDKFPISRPNLTFSTLTVSNMSPEDSSIYLCSVGRGLSMAEAFFGQGTRLTVV.

This chain links TRBV24-1 with TRBJ1-5, with 10 bases aligning to TRBD1. This CDR3 spans 16 amino acids. V was clipped by 4 bases and J by 2 bases; unmatched bases: 4. Germline loops: CDR1 KGHDR, CDR2 SFDVKD. The CDR3 loop is CATSDRDRGGNQPQHF. The CDR3, as DNA: TGTGCCACCAGTGACAGGGACAGGGGAGGCAATCAGCCCCAGCATTTT.

The rearrangement uses TRBV24-1 and TRBJ2-1, with D hard to call. With 8 bases removed from V and 0 bases from J, the gap between germline ends came to 10 bases. The length of the CDR3 is 14 residues. Germline CDR1 reads KGHDR; CDR2 reads SFDVKD. The CDR3 sequence is CATTDRSSYNEQFF. CDR3 bases: TGTGCCACCACCGACCGGAGCTCCTACAATGAGCAGTTCTTC.

The chain recombines TRBV5-1 with TRBJ1-1; D not resolved. The CDR3 totals 14 residues. Germline V gene sequence: CDR1 SGHRS, CDR2 YFSETQ. The germline V and J ends were trimmed by 8 bases and 4 bases, with 18 bases remaining between them. CDR3 protein: CASGYTGRPTEAFF. CDR3 nucleotides: TGCGCCAGTGGATATACCGGGAGACCCACTGAAGCTTTCTTT.

This chain connects TRBV25-1 to TRBJ2-1; TRBD2 matches 12 bases. CDR1 and CDR2 from the germline V gene are MGHDK and SYGVNS. Trimming cost V 3 bases and J 6 bases; bases outside gene matches: 3. This CDR3 region has 15 residues. CDR3 coding DNA: TGTGCCAGCAGTGACTCGACTAGCGGGAGCAATGAGCAGTTCTTC. This codes for CASSDSTSGSNEQFF.

The V call is TRBV30, the J call TRBJ1-1, with D hard to call. The length of the CDR3 is 14 residues. The ends were cut back, 3 bases at V and 1 base at J, with 12 bases in the middle. Germline CDR1 GTSNPN, CDR2 SVGIG (reference sequence). CDR3 sequence: CAWSVGASNTEAFF. For the CDR3, the DNA is TGTGCCTGGAGCGTCGGAGCGTCGAACACTGAAGCTTTCTTT.

The V gene is TRBV10-2, the J gene TRBJ1-1; TRBD1 matches at 7 bases. Unmatched junction bases numbered 15, after V lost 4 bases and J lost 1 base. This CDR3 is 18 amino acids long. CDR1 WSHSY and CDR2 SAAADI come from the germline V gene. The CDR3 bases are TGCGCCAGCAGTGCTGTCGGGACAGACCAACCCACGAACACTGAAGCTTTCTTT. Translation gives CASSAVGTDQPTNTEAFF.

This chain uses TRBV28 with TRBJ1-2; 11 bases fit TRBD1. Per the germline V gene, CDR1 is MDHEN and CDR2 is SYDVKM. Losses at the gene ends were 6 bases for V and 8 bases for J; bases not matched to a gene: 5. The CDR3 runs 13 residues. CDR3 loop: CASSLDRGRGYTF. CDR3 in DNA: TGTGCCAGCAGCCTGGACAGGGGGCGAGGCTACACCTTC.

The chain uses TRBV5-1 and TRBJ2-3; TRBD2 matches 9 bases. The CDR3 totals 15 residues. The junction had 10 bases not matched to a gene; V was cut back by 9 bases and J by 2 bases. Germline-derived CDR1 and CDR2 are SGHRS and YFSETQ. CDR3 region: CATHEVAGATDTQYF. In nucleotides, the CDR3 is TGCGCCACCCACGAAGTAGCGGGAGCCACAGATACGCAGTATTTT.

CDR3 loop: CASSKNGTAGLIFDEQFF. The DNA for the CDR3 is TGTGCCAGCAGCAAAAATGGAACAGCGGGCTTGATCTTCGATGAGCAGTTCTTC. The V gene is TRBV21-1, the J gene TRBJ2-1; TRBD2 is the table's D call, not checked against the DNA. TRBV21-1 constitutes a pseudogene. CDR3 size: 18 residues.